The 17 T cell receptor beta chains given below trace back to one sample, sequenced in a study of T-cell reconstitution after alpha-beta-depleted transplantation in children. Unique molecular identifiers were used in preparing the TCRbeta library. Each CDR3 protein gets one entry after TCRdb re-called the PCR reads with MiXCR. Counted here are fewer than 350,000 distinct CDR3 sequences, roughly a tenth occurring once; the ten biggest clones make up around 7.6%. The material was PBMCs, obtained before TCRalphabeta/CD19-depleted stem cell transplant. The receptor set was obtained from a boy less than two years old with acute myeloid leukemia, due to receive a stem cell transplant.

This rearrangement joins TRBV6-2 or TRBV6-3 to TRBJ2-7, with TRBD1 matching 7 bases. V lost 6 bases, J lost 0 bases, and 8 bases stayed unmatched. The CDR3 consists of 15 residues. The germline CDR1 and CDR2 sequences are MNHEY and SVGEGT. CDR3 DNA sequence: TGTGCCAGCAGAAAGGACAGGAGGAGCTCCTACGAGCAGTACTTC. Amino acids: CASRKDRRSSYEQYF.

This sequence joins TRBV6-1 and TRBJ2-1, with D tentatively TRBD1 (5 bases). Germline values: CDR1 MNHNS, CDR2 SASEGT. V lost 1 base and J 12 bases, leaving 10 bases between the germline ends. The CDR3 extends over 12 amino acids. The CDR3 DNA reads TGTGCCAGCAGTGAAGATGGACATAGGCAGTTCTTC. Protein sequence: CASSEDGHRQFF.

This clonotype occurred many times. The CDR3 loop is CASSQDQGGQALYGYTF. CDR3 sequence (DNA): TGTGCCAGCAGCCAAGATCAGGGGGGACAGGCTCTCTATGGCTACACCTTC. The chain joins TRBV4-2 to TRBJ1-2; 8 bases fit TRBD1. Trimming cost V 0 bases and J 4 bases; bases outside gene matches: 10. The CDR3 extends over 17 amino acids. Germline V gives CDR1 LGHNA, CDR2 YNFKEQ.

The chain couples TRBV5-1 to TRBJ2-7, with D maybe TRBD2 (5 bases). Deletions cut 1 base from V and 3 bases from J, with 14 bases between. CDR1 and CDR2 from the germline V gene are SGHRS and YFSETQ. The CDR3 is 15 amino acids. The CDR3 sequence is CASSLPDTEVYEQYF. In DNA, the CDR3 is TGCGCCAGCAGCTTGCCCGACACGGAGGTCTACGAGCAGTACTTC.

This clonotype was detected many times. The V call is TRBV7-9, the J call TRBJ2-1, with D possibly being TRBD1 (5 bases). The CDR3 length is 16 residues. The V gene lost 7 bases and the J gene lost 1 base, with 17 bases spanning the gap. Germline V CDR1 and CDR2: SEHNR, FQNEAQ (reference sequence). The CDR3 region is CASTTQGGLSYNEQFF. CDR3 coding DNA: TGTGCCAGCACCACCCAGGGCGGTTTATCCTACAATGAGCAGTTCTTC.

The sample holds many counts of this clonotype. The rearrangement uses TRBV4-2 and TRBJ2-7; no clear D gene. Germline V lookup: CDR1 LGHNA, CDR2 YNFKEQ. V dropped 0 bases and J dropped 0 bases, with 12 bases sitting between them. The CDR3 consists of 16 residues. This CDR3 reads CASSQEARVVSYEQYF. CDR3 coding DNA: TGTGCCAGCAGCCAAGAGGCCCGGGTTGTCTCCTACGAGCAGTACTTC.

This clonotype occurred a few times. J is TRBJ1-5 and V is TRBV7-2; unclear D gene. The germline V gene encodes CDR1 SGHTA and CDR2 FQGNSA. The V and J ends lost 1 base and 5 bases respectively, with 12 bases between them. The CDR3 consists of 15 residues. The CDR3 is CASSLVSGRDQPQHF. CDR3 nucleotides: TGTGCCAGCAGCTTAGTTTCGGGCAGAGATCAGCCCCAGCATTTT.

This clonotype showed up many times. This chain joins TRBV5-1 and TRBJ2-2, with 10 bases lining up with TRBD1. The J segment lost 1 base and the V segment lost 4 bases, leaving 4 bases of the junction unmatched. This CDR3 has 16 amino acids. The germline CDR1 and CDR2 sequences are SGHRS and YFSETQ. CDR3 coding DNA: TGCGCCAGCAGCCAGACAGGGGGCCGGAACACCGGGGAGCTGTTTTTT. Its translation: CASSQTGGRNTGELFF.

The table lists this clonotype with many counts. CDR3: CASSQGEGDTQYF. DNA for the CDR3: TGTGCCAGCAGTCAGGGGGAAGGAGATACGCAGTATTTT. This chain connects TRBV25-1 to TRBJ2-3; 7 positions match TRBD1. After removal of 5 bases from V and 5 bases from J, the junction contained 4 bases not matched to a gene. Germline V gene lookup returns CDR1 MGHDK and CDR2 SYGVNS. The CDR3 consists of 13 residues.

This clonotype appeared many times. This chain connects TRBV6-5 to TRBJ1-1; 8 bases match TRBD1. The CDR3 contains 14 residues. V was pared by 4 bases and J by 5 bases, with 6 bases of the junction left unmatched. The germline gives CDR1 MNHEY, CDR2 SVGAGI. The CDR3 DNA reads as TGTGCCAGCAGTTCAGTACAGGGGGTGACTGAAGCTTTCTTT. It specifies CASSSVQGVTEAFF.

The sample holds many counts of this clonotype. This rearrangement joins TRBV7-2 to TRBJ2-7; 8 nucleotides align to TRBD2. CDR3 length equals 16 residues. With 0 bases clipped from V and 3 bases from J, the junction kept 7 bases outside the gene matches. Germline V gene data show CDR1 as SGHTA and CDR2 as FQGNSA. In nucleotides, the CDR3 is TGTGCCAGCAGCTTAGCCCCGACGGGAGGGCGCTACGAGCAGTACTTC. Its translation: CASSLAPTGGRYEQYF.

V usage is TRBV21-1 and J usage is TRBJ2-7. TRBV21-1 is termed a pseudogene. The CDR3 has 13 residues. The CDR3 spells CASSTRELYEQYF. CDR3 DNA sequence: TGTGCCAGCAGCACTCGGGAGCTTTACGAGCAGTACTTC.

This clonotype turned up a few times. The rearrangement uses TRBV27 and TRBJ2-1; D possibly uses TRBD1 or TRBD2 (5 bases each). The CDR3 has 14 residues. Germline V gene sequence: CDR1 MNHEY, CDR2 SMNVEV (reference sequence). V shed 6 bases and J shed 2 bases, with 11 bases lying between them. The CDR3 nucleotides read TGTGCCAGCAGAGTGGGGACGCCCTACAATGAGCAGTTCTTC. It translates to CASRVGTPYNEQFF.

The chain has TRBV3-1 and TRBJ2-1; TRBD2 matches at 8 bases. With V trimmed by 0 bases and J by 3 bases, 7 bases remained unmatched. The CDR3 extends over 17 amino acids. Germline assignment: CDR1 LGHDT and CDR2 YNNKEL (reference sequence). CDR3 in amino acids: CASSQDPPRGVYNEQFF. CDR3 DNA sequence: TGTGCCAGCAGCCAAGATCCACCGCGGGGGGTCTACAATGAGCAGTTCTTC.

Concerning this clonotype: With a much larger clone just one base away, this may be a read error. The CDR3 is CASSYSGPPSYNELFF. CDR3 in DNA: TGTGCCAGCAGTTACTCGGGGCCACCATCCTACAATGAGCTGTTCTTC. The V and J genes are TRBV6-5 and TRBJ2-1; TRBD1 might be the D (5 bases). The CDR3 sequence is 16 residues long. Germline-derived CDR1 and CDR2 are MNHEY and SVGAGI.

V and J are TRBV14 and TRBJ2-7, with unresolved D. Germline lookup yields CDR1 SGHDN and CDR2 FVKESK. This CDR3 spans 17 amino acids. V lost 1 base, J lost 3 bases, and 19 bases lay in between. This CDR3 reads CASSQVTGYSPVYEQYF. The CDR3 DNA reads TGTGCCAGCAGCCAAGTTACGGGCTACAGCCCAGTCTACGAGCAGTACTTC.

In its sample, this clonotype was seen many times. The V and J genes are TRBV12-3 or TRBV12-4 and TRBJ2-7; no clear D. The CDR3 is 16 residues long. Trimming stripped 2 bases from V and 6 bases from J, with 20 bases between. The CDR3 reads CASSLTLIPTGVEQYF. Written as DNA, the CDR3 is TGTGCCAGCAGTTTAACGCTCATTCCGACGGGCGTCGAGCAGTACTTC.